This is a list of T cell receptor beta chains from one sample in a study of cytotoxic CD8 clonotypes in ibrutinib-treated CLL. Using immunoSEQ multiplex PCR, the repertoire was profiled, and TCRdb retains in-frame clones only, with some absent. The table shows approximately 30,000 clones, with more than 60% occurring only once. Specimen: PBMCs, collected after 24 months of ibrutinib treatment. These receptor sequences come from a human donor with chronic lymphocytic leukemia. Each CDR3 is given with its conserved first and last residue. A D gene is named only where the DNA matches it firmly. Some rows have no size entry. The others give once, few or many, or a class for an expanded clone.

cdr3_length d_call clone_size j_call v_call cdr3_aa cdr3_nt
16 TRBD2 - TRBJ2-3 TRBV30 CAWARRLAGDIDTQYF TGTGCCTGGGCAAGGCGACTAGCGGGGGACATAGATACGCAGTATTTT
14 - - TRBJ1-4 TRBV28 CASSSFREGEKLFF TGTGCCAGCAGTTCCTTCCGCGAGGGGGAAAAACTGTTTTTT
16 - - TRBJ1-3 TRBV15 CATSRGAVNSGNTIYF TGTGCCACCAGCAGGGGGGCGGTCAACTCTGGAAACACCATATATTTT
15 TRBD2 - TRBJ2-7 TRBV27 CASSLTRGGASEQYF TGTGCCAGCAGTTTAACTCGCGGGGGGGCCAGCGAGCAGTACTTC
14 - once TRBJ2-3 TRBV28 CASKGGGATDTQYF TGTGCCAGTAAGGGGGGGGGCGCCACAGATACGCAGTATTTT
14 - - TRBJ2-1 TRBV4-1 CASSQASLIHEQFF TGCGCCAGCAGCCAAGCTTCTTTAATCCATGAGCAGTTCTTC
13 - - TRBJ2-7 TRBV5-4 CASSLAVGREQYF TGTGCCAGCAGCTTGGCCGTGGGGCGCGAGCAGTACTTC
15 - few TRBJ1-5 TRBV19 CASSIIGFSNQPQHF TGTGCCAGTAGTATAATAGGGTTTAGCAATCAGCCCCAGCATTTT
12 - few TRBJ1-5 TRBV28 CATRSANQPQHF TGTGCCACCCGCTCGGCCAATCAGCCCCAGCATTTT
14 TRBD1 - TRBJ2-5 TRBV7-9 CASSPGTGGGTQYF TGTGCCAGCAGCCCTGGGACAGGCGGCGGGACCCAGTACTTC
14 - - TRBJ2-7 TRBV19 CASSIPGMGYEQYF TGTGCCAGTAGTATCCCGGGGATGGGCTACGAGCAGTACTTC